This TCR beta chain was recorded in a study of chemoradiotherapy in HPV16-positive cancers. Study-wide findings and caveats: Candidate HPV-specific clones and E7-related TCR motifs grew in tumor during treatment. The functional HPV-specific definition rests on just two HPV16-positive patients.

Only in-frame clones appear in the TCRdb table, and some are missing; sequencing was by immunoSEQ multiplex PCR. The sample consists of over 7,000 clones, around 81% of them appearing once. This clone has a handful of counts. As yet, its antigen is unknown. Looked up from germline, CDR1 is LNHDA and CDR2 is SQIVND (reference sequence). This CDR3 has 14 amino acids. V was cut by 6 bases and J by 4 bases, with 15 bases left in between. Sample acquisition took place from a patient who underwent chemoradiotherapy. The receptor's source is a human donor with HPV-associated anogenital cancer. The chain links TRBV19 to TRBJ1-2; weak D call: TRBD1 (5 bases). The CDR3 sequence is CASRRRAQGYGYTF. The CDR3 coding sequence is TGTGCCAGTAGGAGGAGAGCCCAGGGCTATGGCTACACCTTC.